The 17 T cell receptor beta chains below were found in one sample sequenced in a study of blood T cells in healthy people across ages. Primers used in a second PCR of about 7 to 12 cycles were a sample-barcoded 5' primer and a J-beta primer mix. TCRdb ran MiXCR on the 5' RACE reads and lists one entry per CDR3 protein. This sample carries fewer than 2 million distinct CDR3 sequences, around 40% of them seen once, and the ten largest clones take roughly 24%. Sample: blood. The receptors stem from a human donor in good health.

This chain links TRBV24-1 with TRBJ2-3, with 8 bases aligning to TRBD2. The CDR3 length is 16 residues. CDR1 and CDR2 from the germline V gene are KGHDR and SFDVKD. V lost 0 bases and J lost 1; bases outside the gene matches: 2. The CDR3 nucleotides are TGTGCCACCAGTGATTTGCAGACTAGCGGCACAGATACGCAGTATTTT. It translates to CATSDLQTSGTDTQYF.

This clonotype was observed a few times. The chain links TRBV7-9 to TRBJ1-2, with D tentatively TRBD1 (5 bases). V was clipped by 4 bases and J by 3 bases, with 18 bases between them. The CDR3 is 16 amino acids. The germline V gene encodes CDR1 SEHNR and CDR2 FQNEAQ (reference sequence). CDR3: CASSSVGQQEHYGYTF. The CDR3 DNA sequence: TGTGCCAGCAGCTCCGTGGGCCAACAGGAGCACTATGGCTACACCTTC. The whole variable domain, filled in from reference TRBV7-9 and TRBJ1-2, reads DTGVSQNPRHKITKRGQNVTFRCDPISEHNRLYWYRQTLGQGPEFLTYFQNEAQLEKSRLLSDRFSAERPKGSFSTLEIQRTEQGDSAMYLCASSSVGQQEHYGYTFGSGTRLTVV.

V usage is TRBV7-2 and J usage is TRBJ2-1; TRBD2 matches at 7 bases. The junction had 5 bases not matched to a gene; V was cut back by 1 base and J by 2 bases. The CDR3 extends over 16 amino acids. Germline V lookup: CDR1 SGHTA, CDR2 FQGNSA. The chain's CDR3 is CASSLGLAATYNEQFF. DNA for the CDR3: TGTGCCAGCAGCTTAGGGCTAGCGGCGACCTACAATGAGCAGTTCTTC.

A remark on this clonotype: The junction and the germline gene differ at one end; a read error may be behind it. J is TRBJ2-7 and V is TRBV4-2; the D gene is possibly TRBD1 (6 bases). Germline-derived CDR1 and CDR2 are LGHNA and YNFKEQ. This CDR3 spans 18 amino acids. The CDR3 nucleotides read TGTGTCAGCAGCCAAGTCCCGGATATTTGGGGACACTACTACGAGCAGTACTTC. Protein: CVSSQVPDIWGHYYEQYF.

J is TRBJ2-5 and V is TRBV14; D not resolved. The CDR3 is made up of 14 amino acids. Germline V gene data show CDR1 as SGHDN and CDR2 as FVKESK. V dropped 1 base and J dropped 2 bases, with 8 bases sitting between them. The DNA of the CDR3 is TGTGCCAGCAGCCAAGGACATCTTCAAGAGACCCAGTACTTC. It yields the protein CASSQGHLQETQYF.

The V gene is TRBV7-2, the J gene TRBJ2-2; 11 bases fit TRBD2. Trimming removed 5 bases from V and 0 bases from J; junction bases left unmatched: 8. The V gene's germline CDR1 is SGHTA and CDR2 FQGNSA. The CDR3 runs to 18 residues. CDR3 region: CASSPILAGGSNTGELFF. The CDR3 region has the DNA TGTGCCAGCAGCCCCATTCTAGCGGGGGGCTCGAACACCGGGGAGCTGTTTTTT.

In its sample, this clonotype was seen many times. The rearrangement links TRBV4-1 to TRBJ2-5; the D call may be TRBD1 or TRBD2 (6 bases each). The ends were cut back, 2 bases at V and 1 base at J, with 23 bases in the middle. Looked up from germline, CDR1 is MGHRA and CDR2 is YSYEKL. This CDR3 region has 19 residues. CDR3 residues: CASSQIWNGGEMGQETQYF. CDR3 nucleotide sequence: TGCGCCAGCAGCCAAATCTGGAACGGGGGCGAAATGGGCCAAGAGACCCAGTACTTC.

In its sample, this clonotype was seen a few times. V and J are TRBV12-3 or TRBV12-4 and TRBJ2-7; 13 positions agree with TRBD2. CDR3 size: 14 residues. J was trimmed by 7 bases and V by 4 bases; bases with no gene match: 4. CDR3 sequence reads: CASSSPGLAGEQYF. DNA of the CDR3: TGTGCCAGCAGTTCGCCGGGACTAGCGGGGGAGCAGTACTTC.

The chain joins TRBV6-2 or TRBV6-3 to TRBJ2-2; no definite D call. The CDR3 has 17 amino acids. Germline lookup yields CDR1 MNHEY and CDR2 SVGEGT. V was shortened by 0 bases and J by 4 bases, with 15 bases between the two germline ends. The CDR3 DNA follows: TGTGCCAGCAGTTACTCAGGCAGCAGAAGAAGCACCGGGGAGCTGTTTTTT. This gives the protein CASSYSGSRRSTGELFF.

This clonotype was seen a handful of times. CDR3 protein: CASSHVQTADEQFF. Here the CDR3 DNA reads TGCGCCAGCAGCCACGTCCAAACGGCGGATGAGCAGTTCTTC. The genes are TRBV4-3 and TRBJ2-1; D gene uncertain. CDR1 and CDR2 from the germline V gene are LGHNA and YSLEER. The CDR3 consists of 14 residues. Trimming stripped 3 bases from V and 8 bases from J, with 14 bases between.

Regarding this clonotype: Mismatch with germline at one junction end may stem from a read error. The V and J genes are TRBV10-3 and TRBJ2-3; possibly TRBD2 for D (5 bases). There are 15 residues in the CDR3. CDR1 and CDR2 from the germline V gene are ENHRY and SYGVKD. CDR3 protein: CAISKSDSYTDTQYF. The CDR3 DNA reads TGTGCCATCAGTAAGTCGGACTCATACACAGATACGCAGTATTTT.

This clonotype came up a few times. The chain uses TRBV7-8 and TRBJ1-2; no definite D call. With 4 bases removed from V and 8 bases from J, the gap between germline ends came to 8 bases. The CDR3 length is 11 residues. The V gene's germline CDR1 is SGHVS and CDR2 FQNEAQ. Written as DNA, the CDR3 is TGTGCCAGCAGCTCTGGGGAGGGCTACACCTTC. Its translation is CASSSGEGYTF.

This clonotype was seen a few times. J is TRBJ2-5 and V is TRBV12-3 or TRBV12-4; TRBD1 agrees at 7 bases. The CDR3 has 14 residues. Germline trimming cut 2 bases from V and 5 bases from J; bases unmatched to any gene: 5. The CDR3: CASSLRSRGETQYF. CDR3 DNA: TGTGCCAGCAGTTTACGCTCCAGGGGGGAGACCCAGTACTTC.

This clonotype appeared a few times. The V gene is TRBV7-7, the J gene TRBJ2-1, with TRBD1 matching over 11 bases. CDR3 length equals 15 residues. V shed 2 bases, J shed 5 bases, and the junction held 2 bases outside the gene matches. Per the germline V gene, CDR1 is SSHAT and CDR2 is FNYEAQ (reference sequence). The CDR3 DNA is TGTGCCAGCAGCTTAAGGGGACAGGGGGACAATGAGCAGTTCTTC. Encoded protein: CASSLRGQGDNEQFF.

V usage is TRBV24-1 and J usage is TRBJ1-1; D is unclear. Germline CDR1 reads KGHDR; CDR2 reads SFDVKD. Deletions cut 4 bases from V and 2 bases from J, with 10 bases between. This CDR3 spans 14 amino acids. CDR3 loop: CATSDSEGNTEAFF. The CDR3 DNA sequence: TGTGCCACCAGTGACTCAGAGGGAAACACTGAAGCTTTCTTT.

The sample holds a few counts of this clonotype. The chain has TRBV11-1 and TRBJ2-1; D might be TRBD2 (5 bases). Germline CDR1 and CDR2: SGHAT and FQDESV (reference sequence). There are 13 residues in the CDR3. Trimming pared 4 bases from V and 6 bases from J, leaving 10 bases between. Written as DNA, the CDR3 is TGTGCCAGCAGCTCAGCAACTAGCAATGAGCAGTTCTTC. Amino acid sequence: CASSSATSNEQFF.

The chain uses TRBV9 and TRBJ2-1, with TRBD2 identical over 7 bases. V lost 3 bases to trimming and J lost 5 bases; unmatched junction nucleotides: 8. The CDR3 consists of 15 residues. Germline loops: CDR1 SGDLS, CDR2 YYNGEE. CDR3: CASSAPGGLDNEQFF. CDR3 DNA sequence: TGTGCCAGCAGCGCCCCGGGGGGTTTGGACAATGAGCAGTTCTTC.